A single sample gave rise to the 32 T cell receptor beta chains below, sequenced in a study of response to subunit inactivated influenza vaccine. Each CDR3 protein gets one entry after TCRdb re-called the RT-PCR reads with MiXCR. Among 450,000 to 600,000 distinct CDR3 sequences, approximately 7.7% were seen once, and the ten largest hold around 14%. The sample in question was PBMCs from blood, obtained roughly 24 months after vaccination. The receptors come from a man aged 45 to 70 who received an inactivated influenza vaccine.

At least ten counts were recorded for this clonotype. The chain links TRBV20-1 to TRBJ2-7; 8 positions match TRBD1. The V and J ends lost 5 bases and 1 base, in that order; junction bases with no gene match: 4. Germline assignment: CDR1 DFQATT and CDR2 SNEGSKA (reference sequence). This CDR3 has 13 residues. CDR3 nucleotides: TGCAGTGCTGTTACAGGGGGATCCTACGAGCAGTACTTC. Residues: CSAVTGGSYEQYF.

In its sample, this clonotype was seen a few times. The V gene is TRBV15, the J gene TRBJ2-7, with TRBD1 matching over 8 bases. CDR1 and CDR2 from the germline V gene are LNHNV and YYDKDF (reference sequence). This CDR3 spans 14 amino acids. The junction had 5 bases not matched to a gene; V was cut back by 3 bases and J by 4 bases. The CDR3 DNA is TGTGCCACCAGCAGTACCGGACAGGGATACGAGCAGTACTTC. Amino acids: CATSSTGQGYEQYF. Using reference TRBV15 and TRBJ2-7 for the parts outside the CDR3, the full variable domain is DAMVIQNPRYQVTQFGKPVTLSCSQTLNHNVMYWYQQKSSQAPKLLFHYYDKDFNNEADTPDNFQSRRPNTSFCFLDIRSPGLGDTAMYLCATSSTGQGYEQYFGPGTRLTVT.

The chain has TRBV10-3 and TRBJ1-1; D remains unclear. CDR3 size: 13 residues. The V end was cut by 6 bases, the J end by 0 bases, with 8 bases between. Germline V gene sequence: CDR1 ENHRY, CDR2 SYGVKD. The CDR3 loop is CAIRDMVNTEAFF. CDR3 nucleotides: TGTGCCATCAGGGATATGGTGAACACTGAAGCTTTCTTT.

This clonotype has at least ten counts. V gene TRBV4-2 combines with J gene TRBJ2-1; no clear D gene. CDR3 length equals 13 residues. The V end lost 0 bases, the J end lost 9 bases, and 9 bases lay between the germline ends. The germline V gene encodes CDR1 LGHNA and CDR2 YNFKEQ. The CDR3 sequence is CASSQDWNSEQFF. In DNA form, the CDR3 reads TGTGCCAGCAGCCAAGATTGGAACAGTGAGCAGTTCTTC.

There are a few counts of this clonotype. The chain combines TRBV28 with TRBJ1-4, with 10 bases fitting TRBD1. The V gene end was trimmed by 6 bases and the J gene end by 3 bases; junction bases not matched to a gene: 1. From germline, CDR1 is MDHEN and CDR2 SYDVKM. This CDR3 is built from 14 residues. The CDR3 region is CASSDRGPNEKLFF. As DNA, the CDR3 is TGTGCCAGCAGCGACAGGGGGCCTAATGAAAAACTGTTTTTT.

The chain employs TRBV30 and TRBJ2-7; D possibly corresponds to TRBD1 (5 bases). V was trimmed by 3 bases and J by 4 bases, leaving 10 bases between them. The length of the CDR3 is 12 residues. The germline gives CDR1 GTSNPN, CDR2 SVGIG (reference sequence). CDR3 bases: TGTGCCTGGAGCAGGGTAGGTTACGAGCAGTACTTC. Translation gives CAWSRVGYEQYF. Full variable domain (rest looked up from reference TRBV30 and TRBJ2-7): SQTIHQWPATLVQPVGSPLSLECTVEGTSNPNLYWYRQAAGRGLQLLFYSVGIGQISSEVPQNLSASRPQDRQFILSSKKLLLSDSGFYLCAWSRVGYEQYFGPGTRLTVT.

Only a few counts were recorded for this clonotype. V gene TRBV29-1 combines with J gene TRBJ2-1; 7 bases are a match to TRBD1. This CDR3 has 16 amino acids. Germline trimming cut 2 bases from V and 7 bases from J; bases unmatched to any gene: 14. Germline lookup yields CDR1 SQVTM and CDR2 ANQGSEA. The chain's CDR3 is CSVEMAGGIWVNEQFF. CDR3 in DNA: TGCAGCGTTGAAATGGCAGGGGGAATTTGGGTGAATGAGCAGTTCTTC.

This clonotype appeared many times. The chain carries TRBV20-1 and TRBJ2-1, with 8 bases that match TRBD1. CDR1 DFQATT and CDR2 SNEGSKA come from the germline V gene (reference sequence). V shed 1 base, J shed 0 bases, and the junction held 11 bases outside the gene matches. This CDR3 region has 18 residues. This CDR3 reads CSARGGLDRGTSYNEQFF. CDR3 DNA: TGCAGTGCTAGAGGGGGACTTGACAGGGGTACCTCCTACAATGAGCAGTTCTTC.

This clonotype was seen a few times. V and J are TRBV20-1 and TRBJ1-5; D is perhaps TRBD1 (5 bases). Per germline, CDR1 DFQATT and CDR2 SNEGSKA (reference sequence). Trimming stripped 5 bases from V and 3 bases from J, with 14 bases between. The CDR3 loop spans 14 amino acids. CDR3 coding DNA: TGCAGTGCTGAGGGACGGGCGTTCAATCAGCCCCAGCATTTT. It specifies CSAEGRAFNQPQHF.

This clonotype was counted a few times. CDR3 in DNA: TGCAGTGCTAGATCGGTACAGGGGACTTTGGGCTACACCTTC. Its protein is CSARSVQGTLGYTF. The V and J genes are TRBV20-1 and TRBJ1-2; TRBD1 matches 7 bases. Germline-derived CDR1 and CDR2 are DFQATT and SNEGSKA (reference sequence). V shed 2 bases and J 8 bases; nucleotides not matched to a gene: 11. The length of the CDR3 is 14 residues.

The gene calls are TRBV5-5 and TRBJ1-5; unclear D gene. Trimming pared 0 bases from V and 1 base from J, leaving 11 bases between. The CDR3 runs to 16 residues. The V gene's germline CDR1 is SGHKS and CDR2 YYEKEE (reference sequence). CDR3 sequence (DNA): TGTGCCAGCAGCTTGGAAGCCGCCGGGAGCAATCAGCCCCAGCATTTT. This codes for CASSLEAAGSNQPQHF.

This clonotype occurred many times. The chain recombines TRBV15 with TRBJ1-2, with D possibly matching TRBD1 (5 bases). Trimming left V 1 base short and J 2 bases short, with 11 bases between. The CDR3 has 15 residues. The V gene's germline CDR1 is LNHNV and CDR2 YYDKDF (reference sequence). The DNA for the CDR3 is TGTGCCACCAGCAGAGTTCCGGGGGGGAACTATGGCTACACCTTC. Protein sequence: CATSRVPGGNYGYTF.

This clonotype was seen more than once but under ten times. This rearrangement joins TRBV4-3 to TRBJ2-3, with D possibly TRBD2 on 6 matching bases. This CDR3 spans 14 amino acids. Trimming pared 1 base from V and 3 bases from J, leaving 8 bases between. In germline, CDR1 is LGHNA, CDR2 YSLEER. CDR3 residues: CASSQGRGTDTQYF. The DNA of the CDR3 is TGCGCCAGCAGCCAAGGCCGGGGGACAGATACGCAGTATTTT.

Only a few counts were recorded for this clonotype. This chain uses TRBV28 with TRBJ2-7; D possibly corresponds to TRBD2 (5 bases). CDR3 size: 15 residues. Germline V gene sequence: CDR1 MDHEN, CDR2 SYDVKM. Trimming took 6 bases from V and 6 from J, leaving 21 bases between them. The chain's CDR3 is CASSLSAGKGGEQYF. The CDR3 DNA reads as TGTGCCAGCAGCCTCTCGGCCGGGAAAGGTGGCGAGCAGTACTTC.

This clonotype was detected only a few times. The chain couples TRBV5-4 to TRBJ2-3; D unclear. Trimming cost V 2 bases and J 3 bases, with 10 bases left between them. CDR1 is SGHNT and CDR2 is YYREEE in the germline V gene (reference sequence). This CDR3 has 14 amino acids. The CDR3 sequence is CASSLGVETDTQYF. In nucleotides, the CDR3 is TGTGCCAGCAGCTTAGGTGTAGAGACAGATACGCAGTATTTT.

J is TRBJ2-5 and V is TRBV21-1. TRBV21-1 is assigned pseudogene status. There are 16 residues in the CDR3. The CDR3 spells CASSNSAIKSQETQYF. In DNA form, the CDR3 reads TGTGCCAGCAGCAATTCGGCCATCAAGTCGCAAGAGACCCAGTACTTC.

There are a few counts of this clonotype. The J gene is TRBJ2-5, the V gene TRBV6-5; D may match TRBD1 or TRBD2 (5 bases each). Germline V gives CDR1 MNHEY, CDR2 SVGAGI. Deletions cut 3 bases from V and 7 bases from J, with 18 bases between. The CDR3 covers 15 residues. The CDR3, as DNA: TGTGCCAGCAGTTATTGGGACGCGCAGAAGGGGACCCAGTACTTC. This translates into CASSYWDAQKGTQYF.

This clonotype was picked up a small number of times. The chain joins TRBV6-2 or TRBV6-3 to TRBJ2-3, with D unresolved. The CDR3 sequence is 14 residues long. V lost 2 bases and J 1 base, leaving 7 bases between the germline ends. CDR1 and CDR2 (germline): MNHEY, SVGEGT. This CDR3 reads CASSYRQGTDTQYF. CDR3 sequence (DNA): TGTGCCAGCAGTTACAGGCAGGGCACAGATACGCAGTATTTT.

This clonotype was recorded at least ten times. V is TRBV3-1 and J is TRBJ1-1; D is possibly TRBD1 (5 bases). This CDR3 has 14 amino acids. The germline V and J ends were trimmed by 3 bases and 11 bases, with 19 bases remaining between them. Looked up from germline, CDR1 is LGHDT and CDR2 is YNNKEL (reference sequence). The CDR3 DNA follows: TGTGCCAGCAGCCACAAAGGACACGCGTCTGGGGCTTTCTTT. This gives the protein CASSHKGHASGAFF.

This clonotype was observed many times. V gene TRBV20-1 combines with J gene TRBJ2-3, with 7 bases fitting TRBD2. Germline trimming cut 6 bases from V and 2 bases from J; bases unmatched to any gene: 8. The CDR3 sequence is 14 residues long. The germline CDR1 and CDR2 sequences are DFQATT and SNEGSKA (reference sequence). The CDR3 nucleotides are TGCAGTGCCACCCTGGCGGGAGTCACAGATACGCAGTATTTT. Protein sequence: CSATLAGVTDTQYF.

The rearrangement uses TRBV10-3 and TRBJ2-2; D is undetermined. There are 14 residues in the CDR3. Looked up from germline, CDR1 is ENHRY and CDR2 is SYGVKD. V was cut by 4 bases and J by 1 base, with 7 bases left in between. CDR3 protein: CAISVVGNTGELFF. The CDR3 DNA sequence: TGTGCCATCAGTGTAGTAGGGAACACCGGGGAGCTGTTTTTT.

At least ten counts were recorded for this clonotype. The V call is TRBV20-1, the J call TRBJ2-1, with 8 nucleotides matching TRBD2. The germline gives CDR1 DFQATT, CDR2 SNEGSKA (reference sequence). This CDR3 region has 14 residues. The ends lost 0 bases at V and 10 bases at J; junction bases unmatched: 8. This CDR3 reads CSARETGRVGEQFF. The CDR3 nucleotides read TGCAGTGCTAGAGAGACCGGGAGGGTAGGAGAGCAGTTCTTC.

This clonotype has a count of ten or more. The V call is TRBV10-3, the J call TRBJ2-3, with 7 nucleotides matching TRBD2. V was clipped by 2 bases and J by 4 bases; unmatched bases: 3. CDR3 length: 14 residues. Germline values: CDR1 ENHRY, CDR2 SYGVKD. DNA for the CDR3: TGTGCCATCAGTGAGAGGGGAGGGTCAGATACGCAGTATTTT. This codes for CAISERGGSDTQYF.

In its sample, this clonotype was seen many times. This chain links TRBV7-2 with TRBJ1-4; D is unresolved. CDR3 length equals 15 residues. The V end was cut by 2 bases, the J end by 0 bases, with 7 bases between. Germline values: CDR1 SGHTA, CDR2 FQGNSA. This CDR3 is CASSLSASTNEKLFF. The CDR3 DNA follows: TGTGCCAGCAGCTTAAGCGCCTCAACTAATGAAAAACTGTTTTTT.

This clonotype showed up many times. This chain uses TRBV11-2 with TRBJ2-7; 9 bases fit TRBD2. Germline V gene lookup returns CDR1 SGHAT and CDR2 FQNNGV. The CDR3 has 14 residues. V lost 4 bases and J lost 9; bases outside the gene matches: 10. Written as DNA, the CDR3 is TGTGCCAGCAGCTCAAAAGCGGGAGGTTTGATGCAGTACTTC. Translated: CASSSKAGGLMQYF.

There are a few counts of this clonotype. The V and J genes are TRBV12-3 or TRBV12-4 and TRBJ1-1; weak D call: TRBD1 (5 bases). The CDR3 loop spans 13 amino acids. With 3 bases removed from V and 3 bases from J, the gap between germline ends came to 8 bases. CDR3 sequence reads: CASSLVRDTEAFF. CDR3 bases: TGTGCCAGCAGTTTGGTCAGGGACACTGAAGCTTTCTTT.

The chain is built from TRBV4-2 and TRBJ1-5, with D unclear. Germline CDR1 is LGHNA and CDR2 is YNFKEQ. The CDR3 runs to 16 residues. The ends were cut back, 0 bases at V and 0 bases at J, with 9 bases in the middle. CDR3 bases: TGTGCCAGCAGCCAAGAAATTGGGTATAGCAATCAGCCCCAGCATTTT. Protein product: CASSQEIGYSNQPQHF.

This clonotype occurred many times. The chain couples TRBV10-3 to TRBJ2-5; 15 positions match TRBD2. The CDR3 totals 16 residues. Germline CDR1 ENHRY, CDR2 SYGVKD. The trim removed 7 bases at V and 5 bases at J, leaving 8 bases unmatched. DNA for the CDR3: TGTGCCATCAAAGAAGGACTAGCGGGGGGGCGTGAGACCCAGTACTTC. It translates to CAIKEGLAGGRETQYF.

This clonotype was seen a few times. V gene TRBV5-6 combines with J gene TRBJ2-2; the D call may be TRBD1 or TRBD2 (5 bases each). V was clipped by 4 bases and J by 8 bases, with 21 bases between them. Per the germline V gene, CDR1 is SGHDT and CDR2 is YYEEEE. CDR3 length: 16 amino acids. CDR3 nucleotides: TGTGCCAGCAGCCCCCGGCCGGGACCCTTTTTGGGGGAGCTGTTTTTT. The encoded protein is CASSPRPGPFLGELFF.

This clonotype was observed a few times. The chain uses TRBV10-3 and TRBJ2-3; D is perhaps TRBD2 (5 bases). The CDR3 length is 14 residues. V was clipped by 6 bases and J by 2 bases, with 12 bases between them. The germline V gene encodes CDR1 ENHRY and CDR2 SYGVKD. The CDR3 DNA reads as TGTGCCATCAGGAAAGCGGACCCCACAGATACGCAGTATTTT. Residues: CAIRKADPTDTQYF.

This chain links TRBV20-1 with TRBJ2-1; 7 bases map to TRBD2. Germline CDR1 DFQATT, CDR2 SNEGSKA (reference sequence). V dropped 1 base and J dropped 9; count of bases not matched to a gene: 12. The CDR3 totals 15 residues. In DNA form, the CDR3 reads TGCAGTGCTAGAGGGCCAGCGGGATTTTTTAGTGAGCAGTTCTTC. It encodes CSARGPAGFFSEQFF.

The genes are TRBV7-2 and TRBJ2-5; 11 bases match TRBD2. The CDR3 loop spans 18 amino acids. Germline CDR1 is SGHTA and CDR2 is FQGNSA. The trim removed 5 bases at V and 3 bases at J, leaving 14 bases unmatched. The CDR3 protein is CASSVRASGGPEEETQYF. The CDR3 bases are TGTGCCAGCAGCGTTAGGGCTAGCGGGGGGCCTGAAGAAGAGACCCAGTACTTC.